The sample holds many counts of the clone carrying this T cell receptor beta chain. Its antigen is currently unknown. TCRdb analysed the 5' RACE reads with MiXCR anew, one entry per CDR3 protein. The table lists over 150,000 distinct CDR3 sequences, 5.5% to 8% of them singletons. The data derive from a study of T cells after yellow fever vaccination. Whole-study findings and limits: Subsequent to the booster, the majority of primary-vaccination clones reappeared (96% CD4, roughly 90% CD8). Some clonotypes, a small share, were shared between CD4 and CD8 compartments.

Germline CDR1 LGHNA, CDR2 YNFKEQ. The CDR3 is 16 residues long. V was shortened by 0 bases and J by 4 bases, with 14 bases between the two germline ends. Sequenced here: CD4+ T cells sorted from PBMCs, sampled on the day of the first yellow fever vaccination. The V gene is TRBV4-2, the J gene TRBJ2-3; possible D gene TRBD1, 6 bases. The TCR originated in a man younger than 30 who received the YFV17D yellow fever vaccine. DNA of the CDR3: TGTGCCAGCAGCCAAGACGGGGCCTCAGGGGCAGATACGCAGTATTTT. The encoded protein is CASSQDGASGADTQYF.